This TCR beta chain was recovered during a study of T cell clones after liver transplantation. In the study overall: Immunosuppression withdrawal was tried within 2 years after liver transplantation in this trial.

The CDR3 is 14 residues long. The germline gives CDR1 MDHEN, CDR2 SYDVKM. V lost 3 bases to trimming and J lost 7 bases, with 13 bases between them. Data came from immunoSEQ multiplex PCR; TCRdb stores just in-frame clones and leaves some out. The data contain about 51,000 clones, about 86% of them seen just once; the ten biggest clones take up 13% to 15%. The origin of this receptor is a human patient who received a liver transplant. Some of the T cells may derive from the graft donor. This chain links TRBV28 with TRBJ2-1; the D gene could be TRBD1 or TRBD2 (5 bases each). The input for sequencing was CD8+ T cells from blood, taken 12 months after liver transplant. DNA of the CDR3: TGTGCCAGCAGTTTCCGAGGGACCGAGAATGAGCAGTTCTTC. Residues: CASSFRGTENEQFF.